This T cell receptor beta chain was retrieved from a study of blood T cell repertoires in COVID-19. Study-level information: Collection of acute and convalescent COVID-19 samples took place in the United States, Italy and Spain. PBMCs, B-cell-depleted T cells, or T cells provided the cDNA or gDNA that made up the material.

V gave up 4 bases and J gave up 9 bases, with 23 bases separating them. Per the germline V gene, CDR1 is SGHNT and CDR2 is YYREEE (reference sequence). This CDR3 is built from 16 residues. In the authors' workflow: Quantification of nucleated cells was approximated via reference gene primer amplification. The repertoire was sequenced with immunoSEQ multiplex PCR; TCRdb's copy has only in-frame clones and lacks some. V and J calls plus clone size are reproduced from that table; the DNA served to infer D and trimming. The sample consists of about 76,000 clones, 65% to 90% of them appearing once. This chain joins TRBV5-4 and TRBJ2-1; D possibly corresponds to TRBD2 (6 bases). The TCR was taken from a man aged 45 to 65 with COVID-19, enrolled during active disease. Sample: peripheral blood. For the CDR3, the DNA is TGTGCCAGCAGCCCGCCCGCGGGACCCACTATGGGTGAGCAGTTCTTC. Translation: CASSPPAGPTMGEQFF.